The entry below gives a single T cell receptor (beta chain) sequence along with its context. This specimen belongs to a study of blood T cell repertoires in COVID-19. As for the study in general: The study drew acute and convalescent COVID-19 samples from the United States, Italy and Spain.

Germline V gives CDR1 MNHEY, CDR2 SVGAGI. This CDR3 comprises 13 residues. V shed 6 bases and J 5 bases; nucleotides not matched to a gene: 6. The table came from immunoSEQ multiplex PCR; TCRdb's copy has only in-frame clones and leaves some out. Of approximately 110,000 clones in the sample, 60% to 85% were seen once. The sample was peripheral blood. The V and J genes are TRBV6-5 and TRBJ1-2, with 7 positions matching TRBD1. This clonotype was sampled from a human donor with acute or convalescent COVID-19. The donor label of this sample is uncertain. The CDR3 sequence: CASRTGLGYGYTF. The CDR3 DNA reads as TGTGCCAGCAGGACAGGGTTAGGGTATGGCTACACCTTC.